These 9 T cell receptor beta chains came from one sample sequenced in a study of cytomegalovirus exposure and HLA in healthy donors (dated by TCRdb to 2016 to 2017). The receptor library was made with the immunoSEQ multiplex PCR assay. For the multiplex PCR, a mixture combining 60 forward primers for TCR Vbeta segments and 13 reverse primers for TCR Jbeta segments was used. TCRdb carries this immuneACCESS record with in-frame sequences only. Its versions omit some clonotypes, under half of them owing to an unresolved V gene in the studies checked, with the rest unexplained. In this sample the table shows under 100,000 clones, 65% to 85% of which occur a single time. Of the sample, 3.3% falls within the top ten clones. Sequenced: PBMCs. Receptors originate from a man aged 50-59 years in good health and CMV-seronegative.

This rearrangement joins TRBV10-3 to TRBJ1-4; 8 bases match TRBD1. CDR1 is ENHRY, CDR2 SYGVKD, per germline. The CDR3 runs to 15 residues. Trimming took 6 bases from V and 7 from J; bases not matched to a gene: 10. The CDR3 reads CAISRGQGLSEKLFF. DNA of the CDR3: TGTGCCATCAGCCGCGGACAGGGATTAAGTGAAAAACTGTTTTTT.

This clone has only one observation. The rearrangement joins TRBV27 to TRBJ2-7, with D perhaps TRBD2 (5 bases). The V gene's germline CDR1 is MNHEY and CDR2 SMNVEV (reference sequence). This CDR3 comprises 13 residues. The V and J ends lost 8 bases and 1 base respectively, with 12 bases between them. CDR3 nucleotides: TGTGCCAGCTTTGGACTGAATTCCTACGAGCAGTACTTC. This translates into CASFGLNSYEQYF.

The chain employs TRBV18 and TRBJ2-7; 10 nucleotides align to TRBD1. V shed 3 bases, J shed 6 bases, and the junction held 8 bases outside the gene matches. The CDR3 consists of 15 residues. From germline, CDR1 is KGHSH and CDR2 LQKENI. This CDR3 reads CASSPPGQGMGEQYF. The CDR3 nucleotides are TGTGCCAGCTCACCGCCGGGACAGGGGATGGGCGAGCAGTACTTC.

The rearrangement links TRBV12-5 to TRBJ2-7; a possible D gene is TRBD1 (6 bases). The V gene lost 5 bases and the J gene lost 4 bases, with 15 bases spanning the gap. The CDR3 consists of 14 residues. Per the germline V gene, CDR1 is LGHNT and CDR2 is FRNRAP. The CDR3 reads CASGPDSSPYEQYF. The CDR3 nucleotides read TGTGCTAGTGGTCCGGACAGCTCCCCTTACGAGCAGTACTTC.

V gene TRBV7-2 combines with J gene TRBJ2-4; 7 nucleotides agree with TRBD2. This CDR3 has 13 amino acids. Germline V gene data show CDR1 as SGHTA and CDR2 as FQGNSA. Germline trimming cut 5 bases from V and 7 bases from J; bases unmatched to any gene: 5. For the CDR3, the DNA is TGTGCCAGCAGCCCGAGGGGAGGGAACATTCAGTACTTC. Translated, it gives CASSPRGGNIQYF.

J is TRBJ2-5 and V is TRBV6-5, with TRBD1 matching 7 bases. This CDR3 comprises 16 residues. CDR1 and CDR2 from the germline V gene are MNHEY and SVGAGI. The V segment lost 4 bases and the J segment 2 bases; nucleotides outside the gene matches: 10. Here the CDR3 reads CASSSTFRDSQETQYF. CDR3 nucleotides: TGTGCCAGCAGTTCTACATTCCGGGACAGTCAAGAGACCCAGTACTTC.

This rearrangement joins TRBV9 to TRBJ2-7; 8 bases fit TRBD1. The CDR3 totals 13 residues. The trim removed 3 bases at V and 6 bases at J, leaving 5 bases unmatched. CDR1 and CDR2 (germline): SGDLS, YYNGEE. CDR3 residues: CASSAQQGVEQYF. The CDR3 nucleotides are TGTGCCAGCAGCGCCCAACAGGGGGTCGAGCAGTACTTC.

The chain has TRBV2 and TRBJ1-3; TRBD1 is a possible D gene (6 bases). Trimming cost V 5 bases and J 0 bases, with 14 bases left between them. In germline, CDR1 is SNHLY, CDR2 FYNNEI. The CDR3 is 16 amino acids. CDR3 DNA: TGTGCCAGCAGTTCGGACAGTACAAGCTCTGGAAACACCATATATTTT. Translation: CASSSDSTSSGNTIYF.

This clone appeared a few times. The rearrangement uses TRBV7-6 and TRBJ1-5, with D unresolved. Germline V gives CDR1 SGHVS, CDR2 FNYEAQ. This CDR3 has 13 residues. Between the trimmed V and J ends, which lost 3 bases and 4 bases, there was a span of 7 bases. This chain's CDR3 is CASSFNENQPQHF. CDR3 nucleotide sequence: TGTGCCAGCAGCTTCAACGAGAATCAGCCCCAGCATTTT.